The next 27 T cell receptor beta chains were all read from a single sample in a study of CD8 T cells in Susac syndrome. RNA in amounts of roughly 0.45 to 1 ug was reverse transcribed with random hexamers. TCRdb ran MiXCR on the immunoSEQ multiplex PCR reads and lists one entry per CDR3 protein. The table records roughly 250,000 distinct CDR3 sequences, 95% to 97% of them present only once. Specimen: CD4+ T cells from PBMCs. The receptors stem from a human donor with Susac syndrome.

This sequence joins TRBV29-1 and TRBJ2-3, with TRBD2 matching over 7 bases. Germline V gene data show CDR1 as SQVTM and CDR2 as ANQGSEA. J gave up 2 bases and V 6 bases, and 11 bases lay outside the gene matches. CDR3 length: 15 amino acids. The CDR3 loop reads CSVDGTTSPTDTQYF. As DNA, the CDR3 is TGCAGCGTAGATGGGACTACCAGCCCCACAGATACGCAGTATTTT.

This rearrangement joins TRBV30 to TRBJ1-2, with unresolved D. V shed 2 bases and J shed 5 bases, with 15 bases lying between them. The CDR3 is 14 residues long. The germline gives CDR1 GTSNPN, CDR2 SVGIG (reference sequence). In nucleotides, the CDR3 is TGTGCCTGGAGTTTCGGGTCTGGGTTGTATGGCTACACCTTC. The encoded protein is CAWSFGSGLYGYTF.

The gene calls are TRBV29-1 and TRBJ2-7; 8 nucleotides match TRBD1. Unmatched junction bases numbered 5, after V lost 4 bases and J lost 0 bases. CDR3 size: 14 residues. CDR1 and CDR2 (germline): SQVTM, ANQGSEA. CDR3 bases: TGCAGCGTTGGAAGACAGGGGAGCTCCTACGAGCAGTACTTC. Amino acid sequence: CSVGRQGSSYEQYF.

The J gene is TRBJ1-1, the V gene TRBV10-3, with TRBD1 as a possible D gene (6 bases). The germline gives CDR1 ENHRY, CDR2 SYGVKD. The CDR3 is 13 amino acids. Trimming took 6 bases from V and 1 from J, leaving 9 bases between them. The CDR3 DNA is TGTGCCATCAGAAGACAGGAGAACACTGAAGCTTTCTTT. It encodes CAIRRQENTEAFF.

V usage is TRBV28 and J usage is TRBJ2-3, with 7 bases aligning to TRBD1. The CDR3 extends over 17 amino acids. Germline-derived CDR1 and CDR2 are MDHEN and SYDVKM. V gave up 5 bases and J gave up 4 bases; unmatched junction bases: 15. The CDR3 spells CASSPPERTGVADTQYF. CDR3 in DNA: TGTGCCAGCAGTCCACCGGAGCGGACAGGCGTCGCAGATACGCAGTATTTT. Drawing the rest from reference TRBV28 and TRBJ2-3, the complete variable domain is DVKVTQSSRYLVKRTGEKVFLECVQDMDHENMFWYRQDPGLGLRLIYFSYDVKMKEKGDIPEGYSVSREKKERFSLILESASTNQTSMYLCASSPPERTGVADTQYFGPGTRLTVL.

The CDR3 is CASSFGLNEQFF. DNA of the CDR3: TGTGCCAGCAGCTTTGGGTTAAATGAGCAGTTCTTC. The chain couples TRBV5-6 to TRBJ2-1; D uncertain. Per the germline V gene, CDR1 is SGHDT and CDR2 is YYEEEE. V shed 2 bases and J shed 7 bases, with 7 bases lying between them. The CDR3 length is 12 residues.

This chain joins TRBV5-1 and TRBJ2-5; 13 bases are shared with TRBD2. CDR1 SGHRS and CDR2 YFSETQ come from the germline V gene. This CDR3 contains 14 residues. J was trimmed by 2 bases and V by 5 bases; bases with no gene match: 0. Here the CDR3 DNA reads TGCGCCAGCAGGGGACTAGCGGGACAAGAGACCCAGTACTTC. Translation gives CASRGLAGQETQYF.

As to this clonotype: An end of the junction does not agree with germline; a read error may underlie this. The rearrangement uses TRBV7-7 and TRBJ2-5; D perhaps matches TRBD1 (5 bases). The CDR3 has 16 residues. The germline gives CDR1 SSHAT, CDR2 FNYEAQ (reference sequence). CDR3 nucleotide sequence: TGTGCTAGCAGCTTAGGTGGGGCAGCGTACCAAGAGACCCAGTACTTC. This encodes CASSLGGAAYQETQYF.

The chain combines TRBV15 with TRBJ1-4; 7 bases line up with TRBD1. There are 16 residues in the CDR3. With V trimmed by 0 bases and J by 6 bases, 7 bases remained unmatched. The germline V gene encodes CDR1 LNHNV and CDR2 YYDKDF (reference sequence). The CDR3 spells CATSRDGGGGHEKLFF. The CDR3 DNA reads TGTGCCACCAGCAGAGATGGGGGAGGGGGCCATGAAAAACTGTTTTTT.

The chain is built from TRBV7-6 and TRBJ2-1, with D possibly matching TRBD2 (6 bases). CDR3 size: 13 residues. CDR1 and CDR2 from the germline V gene are SGHVS and FNYEAQ. V lost 5 bases, J lost 10 bases, and 15 bases lay in between. Here the CDR3 reads CASSRRGLWEQFF. DNA of the CDR3: TGTGCCAGCAGCCGTAGGGGACTCTGGGAGCAGTTCTTC.

The chain is built from TRBV20-1 and TRBJ2-1; D possibly corresponds to TRBD1 (5 bases). V was trimmed by 5 bases and J by 4 bases, leaving 15 bases between them. Germline V gene lookup returns CDR1 DFQATT and CDR2 SNEGSKA (reference sequence). This CDR3 has 14 amino acids. CDR3 nucleotide sequence: TGCAGTGCTCACCGATTAACAGGATACAATGAGCAGTTCTTC. This gives the protein CSAHRLTGYNEQFF.

The chain recombines TRBV29-1 with TRBJ2-5; D not certain. The CDR3 runs to 14 residues. CDR1 and CDR2 from the germline V gene are SQVTM and ANQGSEA. In nucleotides, the CDR3 is TGCAGTGCTACCCCAGGCTGGGCCGAGGAGACCCAGTACTTC. Translating it yields CSATPGWAEETQYF.

The V and J genes are TRBV7-3 and TRBJ2-1; 8 bases fit TRBD2. Germline V lookup: CDR1 SGHTA, CDR2 FQGTGA. This CDR3 comprises 17 residues. V lost 4 bases to trimming and J lost 2 bases; unmatched junction nucleotides: 10. CDR3 amino acids: CASSSYSGGPTYNEQFF. CDR3 nucleotides: TGTGCCAGCAGCTCGTACTCGGGGGGGCCGACCTACAATGAGCAGTTCTTC.

The chain couples TRBV7-9 to TRBJ2-7; the D gene is possibly TRBD1 (6 bases). Germline V lookup: CDR1 SEHNR, CDR2 FQNEAQ (reference sequence). Deletions cut 5 bases from V and 6 bases from J, with 26 bases between. This CDR3 is built from 17 residues. As DNA, the CDR3 is TGTGCCAGCAGCAACCCGGTGGGTCTAACAGGGTCGGGCGAGCAGTACTTC. Translated, it gives CASSNPVGLTGSGEQYF.

The genes are TRBV19 and TRBJ2-5; D unclear. V was trimmed by 0 bases and J by 7 bases, leaving 12 bases between them. The CDR3 consists of 14 residues. Germline lookup yields CDR1 LNHDA and CDR2 SQIVND (reference sequence). The CDR3 here is CASSIEPGYGTQYF. The CDR3, as DNA: TGTGCCAGTAGTATAGAGCCGGGTTACGGGACCCAGTACTTC.

The chain is built from TRBV18 and TRBJ2-7; D possibly corresponds to TRBD1 (6 bases). Trimming left V 5 bases short and J 2 bases short, with 22 bases between. Germline CDR1 and CDR2: KGHSH and LQKENI. The CDR3 loop spans 17 amino acids. CDR3 DNA sequence: TGTGCCAGCTCAACACTCCTACCCCAACAGGGTACCTACGAGCAGTACTTC. It codes for CASSTLLPQQGTYEQYF.

The chain has TRBV5-5 and TRBJ2-5, with a possible D match to TRBD1 (5 bases). This CDR3 contains 14 residues. Germline assignment: CDR1 SGHKS and CDR2 YYEKEE (reference sequence). V was trimmed by 3 bases and J by 3 bases, leaving 12 bases between them. The CDR3 DNA sequence: TGTGCCAGCAGCTACGGCGCCAGGGAAGAGACCCAGTACTTC. Encoded protein: CASSYGAREETQYF.

The chain is built from TRBV7-2 and TRBJ2-7; TRBD2 agrees at 11 bases. The V and J ends lost 1 base and 4 bases, in that order; junction bases with no gene match: 9. CDR3 length: 17 amino acids. In germline, CDR1 is SGHTA, CDR2 FQGNSA. CDR3 in DNA: TGTGCCAGCAGCTTAGGGGTGATAGCGGGAGGGCCTTACGAGCAGTACTTC. This translates into CASSLGVIAGGPYEQYF.

The chain carries TRBV29-1 and TRBJ2-7; TRBD2 is a possible D gene (6 bases). The CDR3 extends over 14 amino acids. Deletions cut 7 bases from V and 0 bases from J, with 16 bases between. Per the germline V gene, CDR1 is SQVTM and CDR2 is ANQGSEA. This CDR3 reads CSAAGRLSSYEQYF. CDR3 coding DNA: TGCAGCGCGGCGGGGCGCCTCAGCTCCTACGAGCAGTACTTC.

The rearrangement uses TRBV20-1 and TRBJ2-1; no definite D call. Trimming took 2 bases from V and 7 from J, leaving 18 bases between them. CDR3 length: 15 amino acids. CDR1 and CDR2 from the germline V gene are DFQATT and SNEGSKA (reference sequence). For the CDR3, the DNA is TGCAGTGCTAGAACCGGGTCGCCGGGTGTGAATGAGCAGTTCTTC. This sequence encodes CSARTGSPGVNEQFF.

V is TRBV18 and J is TRBJ1-1; D is undetermined. Between the trimmed V and J ends, which lost 3 bases and 11 bases, there was a span of 22 bases. Germline assignment: CDR1 KGHSH and CDR2 LQKENI. There are 15 residues in the CDR3. CDR3 in DNA: TGTGCCAGCTCACCGGCCGAAGGGATGAGAGTGATGGCTTTCTTT. This codes for CASSPAEGMRVMAFF.

The chain uses TRBV15 and TRBJ2-5; possibly TRBD2 for D (5 bases). Germline V CDR1 and CDR2: LNHNV, YYDKDF (reference sequence). The V gene lost 2 bases and the J gene lost 5 bases, with 18 bases spanning the gap. The CDR3 runs 16 residues. The CDR3 is CATSRHPGGLPETQYF. The CDR3 coding sequence is TGTGCCACCAGCAGACACCCCGGCGGACTCCCCGAGACCCAGTACTTC.

The V gene is TRBV20-1, the J gene TRBJ2-7, with 12 bases lining up with TRBD2. This CDR3 has 16 residues. V was pared by 0 bases and J by 2 bases, with 5 bases of the junction left unmatched. Per the germline V gene, CDR1 is DFQATT and CDR2 is SNEGSKA (reference sequence). CDR3 nucleotide sequence: TGCAGTGCTAGAGATCGACTAGCGGGAGCCCCCTACGAGCAGTACTTC. It yields the protein CSARDRLAGAPYEQYF.

The chain links TRBV12-3 or TRBV12-4 to TRBJ2-5; weak D call: TRBD2 (5 bases). The CDR3 covers 14 residues. Deletions cut 4 bases from V and 3 bases from J, with 12 bases between. The CDR3 sequence: CASSYGVLEETQYF. In DNA form, the CDR3 reads TGTGCCAGCAGTTACGGGGTCCTAGAAGAGACCCAGTACTTC.

Only one count was recorded for this clonotype. The chain links TRBV29-1 to TRBJ1-3, with TRBD1 identical over 9 bases. J gave up 9 bases and V 4 bases, and 7 bases lay outside the gene matches. Germline loops: CDR1 SQVTM, CDR2 ANQGSEA. The CDR3 has 13 residues. The CDR3 reads CSVGDRARGTIYF. CDR3 nucleotide sequence: TGCAGCGTTGGGGACAGGGCTAGGGGCACCATATATTTT.

The rearrangement links TRBV30 to TRBJ2-7; 7 nucleotides align to TRBD2. CDR1 and CDR2 (germline): GTSNPN, SVGIG (reference sequence). Germline trimming cut 4 bases from V and 8 bases from J; bases unmatched to any gene: 8. The CDR3 runs 12 residues. The CDR3 DNA is TGTGCCTGGAACGGGTCGGGAGGCCAGCAGTACTTC. Its protein product is CAWNGSGGQQYF.

The rearrangement uses TRBV5-6 and TRBJ1-1; TRBD1 aligns across 8 bases. This CDR3 is 12 amino acids long. V shed 4 bases, J shed 7 bases, and the junction held 3 bases outside the gene matches. CDR1 and CDR2 (germline): SGHDT, YYEEEE. CDR3: CASSMTGVEAFF. The CDR3 nucleotides read TGTGCCAGCAGCATGACAGGGGTTGAAGCTTTCTTT.